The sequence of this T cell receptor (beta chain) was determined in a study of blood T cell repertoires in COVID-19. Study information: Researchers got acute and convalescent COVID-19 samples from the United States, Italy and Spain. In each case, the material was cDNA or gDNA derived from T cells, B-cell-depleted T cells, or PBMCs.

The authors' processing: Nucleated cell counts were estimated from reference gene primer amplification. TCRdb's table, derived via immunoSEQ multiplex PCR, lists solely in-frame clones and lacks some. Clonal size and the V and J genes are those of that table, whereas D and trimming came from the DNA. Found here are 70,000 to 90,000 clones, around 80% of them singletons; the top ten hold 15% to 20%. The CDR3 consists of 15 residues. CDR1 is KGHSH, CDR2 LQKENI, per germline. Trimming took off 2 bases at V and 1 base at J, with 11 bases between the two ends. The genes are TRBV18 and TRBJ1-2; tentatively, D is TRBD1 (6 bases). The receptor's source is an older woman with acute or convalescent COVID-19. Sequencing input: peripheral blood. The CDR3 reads CASSPEGGLNYGYTF. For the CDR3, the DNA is TGTGCCAGCTCACCAGAGGGGGGGCTTAACTATGGCTACACCTTC.